These 17 T cell receptor beta chains came from one sample sequenced in a study of intratumoral heterogeneity in liver cancer. Assay used: immunoSEQ multiplex PCR; TCRdb lists only in-frame clones, some missing. The sample gives around 5,400 clones, about 64% of which show up once; around a fifth is in the top ten. The material sequenced was tumor-adjacent normal tissue, taken before any cancer treatment. The receptors were gathered from a man in his 70s with hepatocellular carcinoma.

This clone has only one observation. The V call is TRBV5-8, the J call TRBJ2-5; D not resolved. The CDR3 runs 14 residues. Germline loops: CDR1 SGHTS, CDR2 YDEGEE. Trimming left V 4 bases short and J 4 bases short, with 14 bases between. Written as DNA, the CDR3 is TGTGCCAGCAGCGGCCGGGCCCTCGGAGAGACCCAGTACTTC. Translated: CASSGRALGETQYF.

This chain uses TRBV29-1 with TRBJ2-3; D perhaps matches TRBD2 (7 bases). CDR1 SQVTM and CDR2 ANQGSEA come from the germline V gene. CDR3 size: 15 residues. Between the trimmed V and J ends, which lost 4 bases and 2 bases, there was a span of 16 bases. The CDR3 sequence: CSVGGQRGVTDTQYF. CDR3 DNA sequence: TGCAGCGTTGGGGGGCAGCGGGGTGTCACAGATACGCAGTATTTT.

This chain links TRBV2 with TRBJ2-2; 7 bases fit TRBD2. This CDR3 spans 13 amino acids. In germline, CDR1 is SNHLY, CDR2 FYNNEI. With 5 bases clipped from V and 6 bases from J, the junction kept 3 bases outside the gene matches. The CDR3 here is CASSRAGAGELFF. The CDR3 DNA follows: TGTGCCAGCAGTAGGGCGGGGGCCGGGGAGCTGTTTTTT. Variable domain in full (rest from reference TRBV2 and TRBJ2-2): EPEVTQTPSHQVTQMGQEVILRCVPISNHLYFYWYRQILGQKVEFLVSFYNNEISEKSEIFDDQFSVERPDGSNFTLKIRSTKLEDSAMYFCASSRAGAGELFFGEGSRLTVL.

This clone came up once. The chain joins TRBV10-3 to TRBJ1-5; D is uncertain. With 7 bases removed from V and 1 base from J, the gap between germline ends came to 8 bases. Per the germline V gene, CDR1 is ENHRY and CDR2 is SYGVKD. CDR3 length: 13 amino acids. This CDR3 reads CAITKDSNQPQHF. The CDR3 DNA is TGTGCCATCACCAAGGACAGCAATCAGCCCCAGCATTTT.

This clone was seen more than once but under ten times. It is unclear where the CDR3 begins or ends on the DNA, so no DNA is shown, and the CDR3 is as TCRdb lists it. J is TRBJ1-6 and V is TRBV4-3; TRBD1 is taken as the D call from the table, unchecked against the DNA. CDR1 and CDR2 (germline): LGHNA, YSLEER. The CDR3 is 13 residues long, counting both termini. This CDR3 reads CASSQAWGQGINF.

J is TRBJ1-1 and V is TRBV29-1; TRBD1 matches 10 bases. This CDR3 is 13 amino acids long. Trimming removed 7 bases from V and 5 bases from J; junction bases left unmatched: 7. Germline-derived CDR1 and CDR2 are SQVTM and ANQGSEA. The CDR3 DNA sequence: TGCAGCGCCGGCAGGACAGGGGGGACTGAAGCTTTCTTT. Its translation is CSAGRTGGTEAFF. The whole variable domain, filled in from reference TRBV29-1 and TRBJ1-1, reads SAVISQKPSRDICQRGTSLTIQCQVDSQVTMMFWYRQQPGQSLTLIATANQGSEATYESGFVIDKFPISRPNLTFSTLTVSNMSPEDSSIYLCSAGRTGGTEAFFGQGTRLTVV.

The chain combines TRBV7-2 with TRBJ2-5; a weak D match, TRBD2 (6 bases). Deletions cut 2 bases from V and 5 bases from J, with 21 bases between. The CDR3 runs 17 residues. The germline V gene has CDR1 SGHTA and CDR2 FQGNSA. The CDR3 DNA reads TGTGCCAGCAGCTTAACCGTCGGGGGACTCCGCGGGGAGACCCAGTACTTC. Its protein is CASSLTVGGLRGETQYF.

The gene calls are TRBV3-1 (or the pseudogene TRBV3-2) and TRBJ1-5; D is perhaps TRBD1 (5 bases). Looked up from germline, CDR1 is LGHDT and CDR2 is YNNKEL (reference sequence). There are 15 residues in the CDR3. Deletions cut 0 bases from V and 7 bases from J, with 13 bases between. DNA of the CDR3: TGTGCCAGCAGCCAAGACAAGGGGTCGGGACAGCCCCAGCATTTT. It translates to CASSQDKGSGQPQHF.

By share of the sample, this clone is large (0.1 to 1%). The genes are TRBV5-6 and TRBJ1-5, with D possibly TRBD1 on 5 matching bases. Trimming stripped 2 bases from V and 6 bases from J, with 12 bases between. CDR1 and CDR2 from the germline V gene are SGHDT and YYEEEE. CDR3 length: 14 amino acids. CDR3: CASSLGAGTQPQHF. The CDR3 coding sequence is TGTGCCAGCAGCTTAGGGGCAGGGACTCAGCCCCAGCATTTT.

For the CDR3, the DNA is TGTGCCAGCAGCGACCCGTTGGGGATGGTAGGAAACACCATATATTTT. It encodes CASSDPLGMVGNTIYF. The rearrangement links TRBV9 to TRBJ1-3; D not resolved. CDR1 and CDR2 (germline): SGDLS, YYNGEE. Trimming stripped 3 bases from V and 4 bases from J, with 17 bases between. This CDR3 spans 16 amino acids.

This clone is classed as large. The CDR3 nucleotides are TGTGCCAGCAGTTATTACGGGAACACTGAAGCTTTCTTT. As protein: CASSYYGNTEAFF. V and J are TRBV6-6 and TRBJ1-1, with no clear D. The CDR3 totals 13 residues. CDR1 is MNHNY and CDR2 is SVGAGI in the germline V gene (reference sequence). Trimming left V 3 bases short and J 1 base short, with 6 bases between.

This clone was counted a few times. J is TRBJ2-7 and V is TRBV9, with D hard to call. This CDR3 contains 14 residues. Trimming cost V 3 bases and J 3 bases, with 13 bases left between them. Germline values: CDR1 SGDLS, CDR2 YYNGEE. The CDR3 loop is CASSADGQDYEQYF. CDR3 nucleotide sequence: TGTGCCAGCAGCGCGGACGGGCAGGACTACGAGCAGTACTTC.

This clone was seen a handful of times. The chain employs TRBV24-1 and TRBJ1-2; 8 bases map to TRBD1. In germline, CDR1 is KGHDR, CDR2 SFDVKD. The CDR3 runs to 14 residues. V dropped 4 bases and J dropped 4; count of bases not matched to a gene: 4. CDR3 amino acids: CATSDSGTGYGYTF. The CDR3 nucleotides are TGTGCCACCAGTGACTCCGGGACAGGCTATGGCTACACCTTC.

This chain uses TRBV10-3 with TRBJ2-1; TRBD2 agrees at 8 bases. Looked up from germline, CDR1 is ENHRY and CDR2 is SYGVKD. The CDR3 consists of 16 residues. V gave up 5 bases and J gave up 4 bases; unmatched junction bases: 10. The CDR3 spells CAISSRGVLRYNEQFF. CDR3 coding DNA: TGTGCCATCAGTTCGCGGGGGGTCCTTCGGTACAATGAGCAGTTCTTC.

This clone is large within its sample. The chain joins TRBV5-6 to TRBJ2-7, with no clear D. There are 13 residues in the CDR3. V lost 9 bases and J lost 3, with 16 bases in between. Germline lookup yields CDR1 SGHDT and CDR2 YYEEEE. The CDR3 is CATRKSSFYEQYF. The CDR3 nucleotides read TGTGCCACCCGGAAATCCAGTTTCTACGAGCAGTACTTC. Together with reference TRBV5-6 and TRBJ2-7, the CDR3 gives the full variable domain: DAGVTQSPTHLIKTRGQQVTLRCSPKSGHDTVSWYQQALGQGPQFIFQYYEEEERQRGNFPDRFSGHQFPNYSSELNVNALLLGDSALYLCATRKSSFYEQYFGPGTRLTVT.

The rearrangement links TRBV16 to TRBJ2-1; 11 nucleotides line up with TRBD2. J was trimmed by 8 bases and V by 6 bases; bases with no gene match: 3. CDR1 and CDR2 (germline): KGHSY, FQNENV. The CDR3 loop spans 13 amino acids. In DNA form, the CDR3 reads TGTGCCAGCAGACTAGCGGGGGACGATGAGCAGTTCTTC. As protein: CASRLAGDDEQFF.

The chain uses TRBV6-2 or TRBV6-3 and TRBJ1-1; D remains ambiguous. This CDR3 has 12 residues. Trimming cost V 5 bases and J 2 bases, with 6 bases left between them. Germline V gene lookup returns CDR1 MNHEY and CDR2 SVGEGT. CDR3 DNA sequence: TGTGCCAGCAGTATAGGAAACACTGAAGCTTTCTTT. This translates into CASSIGNTEAFF.